This T cell receptor (beta chain) was sequenced during a study of cytomegalovirus exposure and HLA in healthy donors. Study-wide context: A prior study identified 117 million unique TCR beta sequences from roughly 180 million T cells.

Among the donors, all were healthy bone marrow donors. Sampled while nominally healthy, donors likely had unrecorded immune exposures. Per germline, CDR1 SGHVS and CDR2 FQNEAQ. The CDR3 spans 14 residues. 13 Jbeta primers and 60 Vbeta primers were used for the PCR. Generated by immunoSEQ multiplex PCR, the TCRdb table keeps only in-frame clones and is missing some. The repertoire holds about 160,000 clones, with about 65% as singletons. The clonotype originates from a man aged 35 to 55 in good health and CMV-seropositive. The sequencing input was PBMCs. This sequence joins TRBV7-8 and TRBJ2-5; 9 nucleotides agree with TRBD1. The J call may be in error: the DNA end matches TRBJ2-7 better. CDR3 sequence reads: CASRPGTGSYEQYF. The CDR3 nucleotides are TGTGCCAGCAGACCCGGGACAGGGTCCTACGAGCAGTACTTC.